This TCR beta chain is drawn from a study of molecular identifiers for immune sequencing clone quantification. Study conclusions and caveats: Clones above 20 RNA copies contained over 98% of effector molecules and under 1% of naive molecules.

The CDR3 totals 13 residues. The ends were cut back, 5 bases at V and 4 bases at J, with 10 bases in the middle. CDR1 SEHNR and CDR2 FQNEAQ come from the germline V gene (reference sequence). TCRdb re-derived calls from the PCR reads in MiXCR, one entry per CDR3 protein. The sample consists of 490,000 or so distinct CDR3 sequences, around 23% of them appearing once. This clonotype was observed at least ten times. The antigen remains undetermined. The TCR comes from a human donor in good health. Some libraries in this study had Jurkat cell RNA spiked in. The chain has TRBV7-9 and TRBJ2-3, with D uncertain. The specimen sequenced was naive CD8+ T cells from blood, with Jurkat cell RNA spiked in. Subset meaning: FACS-sorted CD8+CD4-CCR7+CD45RA+ naive T cells. The CDR3 spells CASSGPLADTQYF. DNA for the CDR3: TGTGCCAGCAGCGGCCCCCTGGCAGATACGCAGTATTTT.